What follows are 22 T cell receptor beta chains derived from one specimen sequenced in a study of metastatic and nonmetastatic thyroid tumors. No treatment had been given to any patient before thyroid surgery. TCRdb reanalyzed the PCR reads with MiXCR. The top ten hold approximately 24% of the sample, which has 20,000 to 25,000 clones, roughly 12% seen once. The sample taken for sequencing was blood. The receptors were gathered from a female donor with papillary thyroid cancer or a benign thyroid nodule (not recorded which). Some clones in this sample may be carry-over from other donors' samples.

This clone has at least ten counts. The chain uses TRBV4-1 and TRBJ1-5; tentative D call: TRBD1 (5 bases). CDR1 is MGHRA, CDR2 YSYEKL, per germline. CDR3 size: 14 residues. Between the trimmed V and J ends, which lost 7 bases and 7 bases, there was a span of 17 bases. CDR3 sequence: CASNQAAGQQPQHF. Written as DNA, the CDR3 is TGCGCCAGCAACCAGGCGGCAGGACAACAGCCCCAGCATTTT.

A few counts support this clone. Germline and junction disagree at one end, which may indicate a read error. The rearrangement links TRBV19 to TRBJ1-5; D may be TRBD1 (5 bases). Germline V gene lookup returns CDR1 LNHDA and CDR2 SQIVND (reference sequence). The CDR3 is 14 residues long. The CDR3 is CVSNYPVGGQPQHF. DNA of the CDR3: TGTGTCAGTAACTACCCGGTGGGGGGTCAGCCCCAGCATTTT.

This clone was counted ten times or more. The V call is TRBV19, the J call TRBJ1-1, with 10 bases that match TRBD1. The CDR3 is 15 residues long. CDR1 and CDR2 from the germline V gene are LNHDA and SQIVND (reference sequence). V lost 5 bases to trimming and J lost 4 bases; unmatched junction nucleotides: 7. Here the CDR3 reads CASSLGTGVGTEAFF. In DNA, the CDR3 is TGTGCCAGTAGTCTTGGGACAGGGGTGGGCACTGAAGCTTTCTTT.

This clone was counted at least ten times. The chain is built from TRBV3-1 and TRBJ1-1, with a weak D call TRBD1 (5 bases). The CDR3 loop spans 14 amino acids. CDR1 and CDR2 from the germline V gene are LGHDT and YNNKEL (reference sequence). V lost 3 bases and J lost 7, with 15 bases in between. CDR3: CASSQASGFGEAFF. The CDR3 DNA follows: TGTGCCAGCAGCCAGGCCTCAGGGTTCGGTGAAGCTTTCTTT. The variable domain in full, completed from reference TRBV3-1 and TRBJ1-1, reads DTAVSQTPKYLVTQMGNDKSIKCEQNLGHDTMYWYKQDSKKFLKIMFSYNNKELIINETVPNRFSPKSPDKAHLNLHINSLELGDSAVYFCASSQASGFGEAFFGQGTRLTVV.

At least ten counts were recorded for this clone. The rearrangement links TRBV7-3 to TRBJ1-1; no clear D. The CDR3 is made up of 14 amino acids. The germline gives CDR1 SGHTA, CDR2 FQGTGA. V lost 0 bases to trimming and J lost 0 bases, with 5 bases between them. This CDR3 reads CASSLTYMNTEAFF. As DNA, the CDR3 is TGTGCCAGCAGCTTAACATACATGAACACTGAAGCTTTCTTT.

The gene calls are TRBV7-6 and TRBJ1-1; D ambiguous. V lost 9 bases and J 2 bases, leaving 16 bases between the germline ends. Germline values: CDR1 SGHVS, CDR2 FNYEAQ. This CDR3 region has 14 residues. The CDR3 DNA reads TGTGCCAGTAGCCCAAGGTTCTTTAACACTGAAGCTTTCTTT. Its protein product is CASSPRFFNTEAFF.

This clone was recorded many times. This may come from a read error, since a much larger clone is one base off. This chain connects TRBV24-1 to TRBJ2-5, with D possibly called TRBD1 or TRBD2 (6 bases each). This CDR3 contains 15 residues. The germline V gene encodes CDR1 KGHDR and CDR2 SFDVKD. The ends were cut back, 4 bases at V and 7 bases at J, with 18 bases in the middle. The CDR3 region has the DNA TGTGCCACCAGTGACGGTGGGGGGCTCGGGGGGACCCAGTACTTC. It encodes CATSDGGGLGGTQYF.

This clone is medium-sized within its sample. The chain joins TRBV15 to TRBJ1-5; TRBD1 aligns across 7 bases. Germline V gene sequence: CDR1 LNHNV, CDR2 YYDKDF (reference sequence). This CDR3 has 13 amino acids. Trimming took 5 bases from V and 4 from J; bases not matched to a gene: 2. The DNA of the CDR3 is TGTGCCACCAGCGCACAGGGGAATCAGCCCCAGCATTTT. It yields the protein CATSAQGNQPQHF. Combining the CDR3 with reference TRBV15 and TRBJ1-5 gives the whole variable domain DAMVIQNPRYQVTQFGKPVTLSCSQTLNHNVMYWYQQKSSQAPKLLFHYYDKDFNNEADTPDNFQSRRPNTSFCFLDIRSPGLGDTAMYLCATSAQGNQPQHFGDGTRLSIL.

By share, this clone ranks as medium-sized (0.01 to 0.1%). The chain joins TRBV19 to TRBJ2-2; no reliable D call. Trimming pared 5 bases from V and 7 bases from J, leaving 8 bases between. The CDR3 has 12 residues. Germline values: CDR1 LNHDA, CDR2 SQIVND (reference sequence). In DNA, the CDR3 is TGTGCCAGTAGTCTTCGACACGGGGAGCTGTTTTTT. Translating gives CASSLRHGELFF.

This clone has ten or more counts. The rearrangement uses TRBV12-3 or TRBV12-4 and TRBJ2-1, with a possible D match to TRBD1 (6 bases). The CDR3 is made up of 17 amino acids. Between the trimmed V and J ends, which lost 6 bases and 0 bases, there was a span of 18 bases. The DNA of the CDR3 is TGTGCCAGCAGCAGACTCCTGACAGGCAGCTCCTACAATGAGCAGTTCTTC. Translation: CASSRLLTGSSYNEQFF.

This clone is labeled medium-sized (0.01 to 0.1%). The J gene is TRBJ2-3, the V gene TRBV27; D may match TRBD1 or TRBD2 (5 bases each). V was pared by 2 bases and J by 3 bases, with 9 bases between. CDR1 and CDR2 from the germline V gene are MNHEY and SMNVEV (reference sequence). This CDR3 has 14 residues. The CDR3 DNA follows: TGTGCCAGCAGTTTAGCCGGGGCGACAGATACGCAGTATTTT. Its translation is CASSLAGATDTQYF.

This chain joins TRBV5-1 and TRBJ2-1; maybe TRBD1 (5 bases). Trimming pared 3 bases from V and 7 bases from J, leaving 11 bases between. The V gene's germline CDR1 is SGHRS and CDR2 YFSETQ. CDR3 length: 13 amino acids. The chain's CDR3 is CASSSATENEQFF. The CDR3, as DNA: TGCGCCAGCAGCTCGGCGACAGAGAATGAGCAGTTCTTC.

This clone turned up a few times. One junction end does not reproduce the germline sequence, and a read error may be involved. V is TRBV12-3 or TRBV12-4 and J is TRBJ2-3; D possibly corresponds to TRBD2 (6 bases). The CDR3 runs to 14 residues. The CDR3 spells CSSTQRVGLDTQYF. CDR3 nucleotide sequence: TGTTCCAGCACCCAGCGGGTGGGCCTAGATACGCAGTATTTT.

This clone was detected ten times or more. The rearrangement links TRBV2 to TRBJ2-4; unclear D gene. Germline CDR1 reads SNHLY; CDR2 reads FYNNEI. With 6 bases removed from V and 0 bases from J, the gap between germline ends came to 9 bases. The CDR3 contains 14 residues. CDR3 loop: CASRGSLAKNIQYF. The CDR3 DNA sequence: TGTGCCAGCAGAGGGTCCCTAGCCAAAAACATTCAGTACTTC.

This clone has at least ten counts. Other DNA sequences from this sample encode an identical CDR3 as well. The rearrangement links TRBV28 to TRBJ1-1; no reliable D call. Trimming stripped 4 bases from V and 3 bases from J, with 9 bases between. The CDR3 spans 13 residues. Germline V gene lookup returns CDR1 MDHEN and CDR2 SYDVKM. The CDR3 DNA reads TGTGCCAGCAGTTCCACCCAGCACACTGAAGCTTTCTTT. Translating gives CASSSTQHTEAFF.

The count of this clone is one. The CDR3 is CSARDRETAKNIQYF. In DNA, the CDR3 is TGCAGTGCTAGAGATAGAGAGACAGCCAAAAACATTCAGTACTTC. The chain is built from TRBV20-1 and TRBJ2-4, with no clear D. Trimming pared 0 bases from V and 0 bases from J, leaving 9 bases between. This CDR3 spans 15 amino acids. The germline V gene encodes CDR1 DFQATT and CDR2 SNEGSKA (reference sequence).

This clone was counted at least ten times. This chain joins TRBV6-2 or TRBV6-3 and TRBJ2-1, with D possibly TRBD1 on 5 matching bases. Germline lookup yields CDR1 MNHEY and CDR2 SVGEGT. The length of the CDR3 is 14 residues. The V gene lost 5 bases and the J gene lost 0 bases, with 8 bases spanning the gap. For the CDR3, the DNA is TGTGCCAGCAGTAGGCAGGGCTCCTACAATGAGCAGTTCTTC. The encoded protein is CASSRQGSYNEQFF.

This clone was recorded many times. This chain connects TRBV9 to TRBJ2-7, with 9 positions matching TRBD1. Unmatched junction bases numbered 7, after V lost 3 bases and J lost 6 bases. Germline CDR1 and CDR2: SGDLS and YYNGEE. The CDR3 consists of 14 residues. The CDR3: CASSATGQGVEQYF. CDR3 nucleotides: TGTGCCAGCAGCGCTACGGGACAGGGCGTCGAGCAGTACTTC. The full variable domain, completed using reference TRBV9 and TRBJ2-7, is DSGVTQTPKHLITATGQRVTLRCSPRSGDLSVYWYQQSLDQGLQFLIQYYNGEERAKGNILERFSAQQFPDLHSELNLSSLELGDSALYFCASSATGQGVEQYFGPGTRLTVT.

This CDR3 is CSAIDRGIYGYTF. CDR3 sequence (DNA): TGCAGTGCTATAGACAGGGGGATCTATGGCTACACCTTC. The V and J genes are TRBV20-1 and TRBJ1-2, with 9 bases fitting TRBD1. V lost 4 bases to trimming and J lost 4 bases; unmatched junction nucleotides: 4. CDR3 length: 13 residues. Germline V lookup: CDR1 DFQATT, CDR2 SNEGSKA (reference sequence).

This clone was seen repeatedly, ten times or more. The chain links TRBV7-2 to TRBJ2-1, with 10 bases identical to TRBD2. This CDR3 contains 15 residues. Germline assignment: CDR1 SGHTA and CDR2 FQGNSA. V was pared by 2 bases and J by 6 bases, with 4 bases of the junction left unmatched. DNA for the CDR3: TGTGCCAGCAGCTTACTAGCGGGGGCCCCCAATGAGCAGTTCTTC. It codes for CASSLLAGAPNEQFF.

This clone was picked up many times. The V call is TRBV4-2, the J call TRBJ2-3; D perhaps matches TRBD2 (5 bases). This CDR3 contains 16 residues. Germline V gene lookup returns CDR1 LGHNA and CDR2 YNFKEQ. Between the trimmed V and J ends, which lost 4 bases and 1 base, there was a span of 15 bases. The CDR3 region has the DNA TGTGCCAGCAGCCTAGGGCCTCTGAGGGGCACAGATACGCAGTATTTT. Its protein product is CASSLGPLRGTDTQYF.

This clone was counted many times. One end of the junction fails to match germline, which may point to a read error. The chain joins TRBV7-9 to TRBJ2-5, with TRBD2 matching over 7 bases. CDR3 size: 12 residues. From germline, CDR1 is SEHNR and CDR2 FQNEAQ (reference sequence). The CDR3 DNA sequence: TGTGCCAGCAGCTCGGAATCCCGGGACTATTCTTTC. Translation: CASSSESRDYSF.